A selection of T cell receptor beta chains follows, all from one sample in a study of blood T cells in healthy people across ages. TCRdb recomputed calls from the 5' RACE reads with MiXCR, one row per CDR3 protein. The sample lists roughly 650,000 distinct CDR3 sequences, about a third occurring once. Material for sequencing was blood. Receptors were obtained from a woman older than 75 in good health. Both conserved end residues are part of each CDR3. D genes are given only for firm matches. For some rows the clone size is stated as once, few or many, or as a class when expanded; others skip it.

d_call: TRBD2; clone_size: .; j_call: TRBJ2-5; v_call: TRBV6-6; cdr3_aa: CASSYPNLAGVGETQYF; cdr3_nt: TGTGCCAGCAGTTACCCAAACCTAGCGGGAGTAGGAGAGACCCAGTACTTC
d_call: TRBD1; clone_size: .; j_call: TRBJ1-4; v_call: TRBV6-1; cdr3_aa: CASTLTGGITNEKLFF; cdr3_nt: TGTGCCAGCACCCTGACAGGGGGCATAACTAATGAAAAACTGTTTTTT
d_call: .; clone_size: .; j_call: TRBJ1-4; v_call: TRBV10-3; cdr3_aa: CAISEGGAREKLFF; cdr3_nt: TGTGCCATCAGTGAGGGAGGGGCACGTGAAAAACTGTTTTTT
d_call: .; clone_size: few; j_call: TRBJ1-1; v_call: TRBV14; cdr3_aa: CASSLLGRLGTEAFF; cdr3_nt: TGTGCCAGCAGCCTCCTCGGACGGCTGGGCACTGAAGCTTTCTTT
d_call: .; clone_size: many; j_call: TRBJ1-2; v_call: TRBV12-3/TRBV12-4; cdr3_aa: CASSLRQPRGGYTF; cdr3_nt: TGTGCCAGCAGTTTAAGACAGCCCCGGGGTGGCTACACCTTC
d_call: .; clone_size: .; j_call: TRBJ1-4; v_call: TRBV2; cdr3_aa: CASSLNQSPLEKLFF; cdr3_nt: TGTGCCAGCAGTCTCAATCAGAGTCCACTTGAAAAACTGTTTTTT
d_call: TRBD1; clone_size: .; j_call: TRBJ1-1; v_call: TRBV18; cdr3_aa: CASSPIQGANTEAFF; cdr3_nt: TGTGCCAGCTCACCGATACAGGGGGCGAACACTGAAGCTTTCTTT
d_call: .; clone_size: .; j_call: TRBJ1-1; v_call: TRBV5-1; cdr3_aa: CASSSFPPNTEAFF; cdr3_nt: TGCGCCAGCAGCTCATTTCCTCCGAACACTGAAGCTTTCTTT
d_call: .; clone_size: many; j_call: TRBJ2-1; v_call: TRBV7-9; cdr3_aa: CASSLLGGAPSDEQFF; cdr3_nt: TGTGCCAGCAGCTTACTAGGAGGCGCTCCAAGCGATGAGCAGTTCTTC
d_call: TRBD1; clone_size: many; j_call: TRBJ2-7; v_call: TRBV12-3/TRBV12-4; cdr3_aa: CASSVDRGEQYF; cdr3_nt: TGTGCCAGCAGTGTGGACAGGGGCGAGCAGTACTTC
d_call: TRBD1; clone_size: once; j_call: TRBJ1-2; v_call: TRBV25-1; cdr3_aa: CASRETGFVRGYTF; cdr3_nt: TGTGCCAGCAGAGAGACAGGGTTTGTACGTGGCTACACCTTC
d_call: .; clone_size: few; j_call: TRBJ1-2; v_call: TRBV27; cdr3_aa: CASSSNVGYGYTF; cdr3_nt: TGTGCCAGCAGTTCCAACGTTGGGTATGGCTACACCTTC
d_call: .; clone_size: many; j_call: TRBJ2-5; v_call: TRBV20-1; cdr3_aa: CSAFMLGQGETQYF; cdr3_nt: TGCAGTGCTTTTATGTTGGGGCAGGGCGAGACCCAGTACTTC
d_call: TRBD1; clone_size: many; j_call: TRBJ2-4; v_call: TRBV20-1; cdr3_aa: CSADRDRGQKNIQYF; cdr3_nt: TGCAGTGCTGACCGGGACAGGGGCCAAAAAAACATTCAGTACTTC